These 10 T cell receptor beta chains were sequenced from one sample in a study of OX40 agonist ivuxolimab in advanced cancers. Profiled with immunoSEQ multiplex PCR; TCRdb holds only in-frame clones, not every one. The table records 60,000 or so clones, approximately 84% of them present only once. The material was CD4+ or CD8+ T cells sorted from blood, obtained in a trial of the OX40 agonist ivuxolimab. All receptors come from an adult with an advanced solid tumor such as melanoma, head and neck, liver or kidney cancer.

The chain has TRBV5-6 and TRBJ2-1; D is unclear. This CDR3 comprises 15 residues. Looked up from germline, CDR1 is SGHDT and CDR2 is YYEEEE. V was cut by 2 bases and J by 0 bases, with 9 bases left in between. CDR3 sequence: CASSFDISSYNEQFF. For the CDR3, the DNA is TGTGCCAGCAGCTTTGATATCAGCTCCTACAATGAGCAGTTCTTC.

This rearrangement joins TRBV11-2 to TRBJ2-7, with 7 bases fitting TRBD2. Germline lookup yields CDR1 SGHAT and CDR2 FQNNGV. There are 13 residues in the CDR3. The junction had 4 bases not matched to a gene; V was cut back by 1 base and J by 7 bases. In nucleotides, the CDR3 is TGTGCCAGCAGCTTAGGGCAGGGAGGGGAGCAGTACTTC. Encoded protein: CASSLGQGGEQYF.

The V and J genes are TRBV30 and TRBJ1-5; D is possibly TRBD1 (6 bases). Trimming stripped 0 bases from V and 3 bases from J, with 15 bases between. In germline, CDR1 is GTSNPN, CDR2 SVGIG (reference sequence). CDR3 length: 16 residues. The CDR3 region has the DNA TGTGCCTGGAGTGTACCAGGGGCCGTGACCAATCAGCCCCAGCATTTT. It translates to CAWSVPGAVTNQPQHF. Filled out from reference TRBV30 and TRBJ1-5, the complete variable domain reads SQTIHQWPATLVQPVGSPLSLECTVEGTSNPNLYWYRQAAGRGLQLLFYSVGIGQISSEVPQNLSASRPQDRQFILSSKKLLLSDSGFYLCAWSVPGAVTNQPQHFGDGTRLSIL.

CDR3 amino acids: CASTPGNWGYTF. CDR3 DNA sequence: TGTGCCAGTACCCCAGGGAATTGGGGCTACACCTTC. This chain joins TRBV19 and TRBJ1-2; maybe TRBD1 (5 bases). V lost 7 bases and J 8 bases, leaving 14 bases between the germline ends. The CDR3 is made up of 12 amino acids. Germline lookup yields CDR1 LNHDA and CDR2 SQIVND (reference sequence).

CDR3 DNA: TGTGCCAGCAGCTTAGGGCAGGGACCAGATACGCAGTATTTT. As protein: CASSLGQGPDTQYF. V and J are TRBV7-9 and TRBJ2-3; the D gene could be TRBD1 or TRBD2 (5 bases each). Germline V lookup: CDR1 SEHNR, CDR2 FQNEAQ (reference sequence). V was pared by 1 base and J by 4 bases, with 9 bases between. This CDR3 region has 14 residues.

This clone was seen a handful of times. The chain employs TRBV11-2 and TRBJ2-3; D call uncertain. V was shortened by 1 base and J by 6 bases, with 5 bases between the two germline ends. CDR3 size: 12 residues. Germline V gene sequence: CDR1 SGHAT, CDR2 FQNNGV. CDR3 coding DNA: TGTGCCAGCAGCTTAGGGTATGATACGCAGTATTTT. It encodes CASSLGYDTQYF.

The genes are TRBV29-1 and TRBJ1-2; 8 nucleotides line up with TRBD1. Germline CDR1 and CDR2: SQVTM and ANQGSEA. Germline trimming cut 7 bases from V and 5 bases from J; bases unmatched to any gene: 12. The CDR3 consists of 14 residues. The CDR3 sequence is CSAILQGAQYGYTF. The CDR3 nucleotides read TGCAGCGCCATTCTCCAGGGGGCTCAGTATGGCTACACCTTC.

In this sample, this clone turned up once. The chain carries TRBV7-9 and TRBJ2-1; D is possibly TRBD1 or TRBD2 (5 bases each). This CDR3 has 14 amino acids. Trimming took off 3 bases at V and 7 bases at J, with 13 bases between the two ends. CDR1 and CDR2 (germline): SEHNR, FQNEAQ (reference sequence). This CDR3 reads CASSLNLGENEQFF. The DNA for the CDR3 is TGTGCCAGCAGCTTGAATCTGGGGGAGAATGAGCAGTTCTTC.

The rearrangement links TRBV30 to TRBJ2-1, with D unclear. The CDR3 spans 11 residues. V dropped 8 bases and J dropped 0 bases, with 5 bases sitting between them. CDR1 and CDR2 (germline): GTSNPN, SVGIG (reference sequence). The CDR3 sequence is CAHSSYNEQFF. The CDR3 region has the DNA TGTGCCCATAGCTCCTACAATGAGCAGTTCTTC. Full variable domain (rest looked up from reference TRBV30 and TRBJ2-1): SQTIHQWPATLVQPVGSPLSLECTVEGTSNPNLYWYRQAAGRGLQLLFYSVGIGQISSEVPQNLSASRPQDRQFILSSKKLLLSDSGFYLCAHSSYNEQFFGPGTRLTVL.

A note on this clone: One end of the junction varies from germline; a read error may be responsible. The chain uses TRBV6-1 and TRBJ2-3, with a tentative D call TRBD2 (6 bases). Germline CDR1 is MNHNS and CDR2 is SASEGT. CDR3 size: 13 residues. Here the CDR3 DNA reads TGTGCCAGCAGGGAAGGGGAGGCAGATACGCAGTATTTT. Protein sequence: CASREGEADTQYF.